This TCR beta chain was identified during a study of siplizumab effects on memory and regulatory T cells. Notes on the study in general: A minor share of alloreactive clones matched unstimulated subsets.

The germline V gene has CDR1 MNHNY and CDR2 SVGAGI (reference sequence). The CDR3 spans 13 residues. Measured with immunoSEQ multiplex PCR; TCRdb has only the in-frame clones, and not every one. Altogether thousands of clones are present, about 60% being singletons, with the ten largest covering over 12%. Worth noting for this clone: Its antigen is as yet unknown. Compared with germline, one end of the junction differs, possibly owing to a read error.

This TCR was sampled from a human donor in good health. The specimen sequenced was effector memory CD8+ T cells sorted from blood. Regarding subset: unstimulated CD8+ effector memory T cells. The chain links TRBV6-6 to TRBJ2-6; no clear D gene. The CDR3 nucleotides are TGTGCCAGCAGTGACTCTGGGGCCAACGTCCTGACTTTC. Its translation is CASSDSGANVLTF.